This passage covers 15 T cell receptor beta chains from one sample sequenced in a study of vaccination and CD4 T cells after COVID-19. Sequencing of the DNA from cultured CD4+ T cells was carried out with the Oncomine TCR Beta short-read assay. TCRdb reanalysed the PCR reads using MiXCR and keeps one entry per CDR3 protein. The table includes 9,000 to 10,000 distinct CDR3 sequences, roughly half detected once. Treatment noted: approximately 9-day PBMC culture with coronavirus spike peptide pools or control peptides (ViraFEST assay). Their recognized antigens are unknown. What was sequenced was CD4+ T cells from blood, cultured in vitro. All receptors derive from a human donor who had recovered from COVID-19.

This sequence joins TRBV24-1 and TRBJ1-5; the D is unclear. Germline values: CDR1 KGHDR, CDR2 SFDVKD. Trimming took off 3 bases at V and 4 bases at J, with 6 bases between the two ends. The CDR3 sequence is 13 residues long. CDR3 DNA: TGTGCCACCAGTGATGATAATAATCAGCCCCAGCATTTT. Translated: CATSDDNNQPQHF.

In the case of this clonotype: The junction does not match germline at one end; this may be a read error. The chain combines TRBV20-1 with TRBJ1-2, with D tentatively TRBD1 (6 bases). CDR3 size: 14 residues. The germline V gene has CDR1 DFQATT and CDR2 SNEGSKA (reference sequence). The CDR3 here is CSATSGAQNYGHTF. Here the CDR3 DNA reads TGCAGTGCTACCTCGGGGGCTCAAAACTATGGCCACACCTTC.

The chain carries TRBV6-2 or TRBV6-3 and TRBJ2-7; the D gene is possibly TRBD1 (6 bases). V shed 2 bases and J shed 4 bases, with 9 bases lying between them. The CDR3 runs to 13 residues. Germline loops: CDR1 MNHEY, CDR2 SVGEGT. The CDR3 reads CASSYRQEYEQYF. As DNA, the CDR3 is TGTGCCAGCAGTTACAGACAGGAGTACGAGCAGTACTTC.

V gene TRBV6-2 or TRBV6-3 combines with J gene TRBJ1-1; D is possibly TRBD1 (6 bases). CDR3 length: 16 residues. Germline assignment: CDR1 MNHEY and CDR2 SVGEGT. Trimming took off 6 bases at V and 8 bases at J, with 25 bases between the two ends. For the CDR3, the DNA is TGTGCCAGCAGGACCCCGCGCAGGGGCCCTTTTACCGAAGCTTTCTTT. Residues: CASRTPRRGPFTEAFF.

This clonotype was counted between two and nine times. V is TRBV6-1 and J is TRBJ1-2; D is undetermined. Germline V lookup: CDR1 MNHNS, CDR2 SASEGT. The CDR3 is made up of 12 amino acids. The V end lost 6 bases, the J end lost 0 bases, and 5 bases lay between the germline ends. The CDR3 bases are TGTGCCAGCAGGGGGACTAACTATGGCTACACCTTC. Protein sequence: CASRGTNYGYTF.

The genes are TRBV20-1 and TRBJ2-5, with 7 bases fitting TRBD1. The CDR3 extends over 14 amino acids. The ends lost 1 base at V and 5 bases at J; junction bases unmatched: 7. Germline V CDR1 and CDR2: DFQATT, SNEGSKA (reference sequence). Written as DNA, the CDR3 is TGCAGTGCTAGAGTCAGGGGGTTTGGGGAGACCCAGTACTTC. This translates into CSARVRGFGETQYF.

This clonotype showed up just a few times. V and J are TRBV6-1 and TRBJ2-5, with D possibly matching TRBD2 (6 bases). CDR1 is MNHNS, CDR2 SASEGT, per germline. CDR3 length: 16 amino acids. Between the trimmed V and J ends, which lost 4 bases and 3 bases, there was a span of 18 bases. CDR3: CASSGGGAVGKETQYF. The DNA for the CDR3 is TGTGCCAGCAGTGGAGGCGGGGCGGTGGGGAAAGAGACCCAGTACTTC.

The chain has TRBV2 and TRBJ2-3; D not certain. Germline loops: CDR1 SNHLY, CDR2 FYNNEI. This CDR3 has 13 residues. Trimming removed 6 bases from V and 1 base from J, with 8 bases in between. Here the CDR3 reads CASSRTGTDTQYF. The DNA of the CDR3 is TGTGCCAGCAGCAGAACGGGCACAGATACGCAGTATTTT.

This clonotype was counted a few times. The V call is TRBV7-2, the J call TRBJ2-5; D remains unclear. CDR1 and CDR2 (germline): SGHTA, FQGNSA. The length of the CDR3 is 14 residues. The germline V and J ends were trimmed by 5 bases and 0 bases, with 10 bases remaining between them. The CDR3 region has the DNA TGTGCCAGCAGCCCTAGGACGTACCAAGAGACCCAGTACTTC. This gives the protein CASSPRTYQETQYF. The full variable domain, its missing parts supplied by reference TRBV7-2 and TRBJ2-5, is GAGVSQSPSNKVTEKGKDVELRCDPISGHTALYWYRQSLGQGLEFLIYFQGNSAPDKSGLPSDRFSAERTGGSVSTLTIQRTQQEDSAVYLCASSPRTYQETQYFGPGTRLLVL.

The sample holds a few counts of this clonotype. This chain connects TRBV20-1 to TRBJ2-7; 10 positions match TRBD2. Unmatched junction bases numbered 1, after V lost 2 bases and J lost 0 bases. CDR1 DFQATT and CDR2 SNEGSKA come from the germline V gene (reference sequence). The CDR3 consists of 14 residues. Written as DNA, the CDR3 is TGCAGTGCTAGATTAGCGGGGGGCTCCTACGAGCAGTACTTC. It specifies CSARLAGGSYEQYF.

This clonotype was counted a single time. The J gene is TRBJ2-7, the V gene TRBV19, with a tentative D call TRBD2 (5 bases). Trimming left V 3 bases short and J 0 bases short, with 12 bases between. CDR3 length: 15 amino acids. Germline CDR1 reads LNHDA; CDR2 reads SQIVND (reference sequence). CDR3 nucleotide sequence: TGTGCCAGTAGTATTGGAGGCTGGAGCTCCTACGAGCAGTACTTC. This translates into CASSIGGWSSYEQYF. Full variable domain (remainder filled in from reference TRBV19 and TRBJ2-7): DGGITQSPKYLFRKEGQNVTLSCEQNLNHDAMYWYRQDPGQGLRLIYYSQIVNDFQKGDIAEGYSVSREKKESFPLTVTSAQKNPTAFYLCASSIGGWSSYEQYFGPGTRLTVT.

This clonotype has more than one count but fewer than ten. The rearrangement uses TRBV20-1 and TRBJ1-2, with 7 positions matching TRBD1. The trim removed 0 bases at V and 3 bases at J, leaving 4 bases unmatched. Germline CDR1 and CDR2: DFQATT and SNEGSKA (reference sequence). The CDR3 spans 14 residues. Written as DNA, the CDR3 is TGCAGTGCTAGAGACTTGGGGACAGACTATGGCTACACCTTC. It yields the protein CSARDLGTDYGYTF.

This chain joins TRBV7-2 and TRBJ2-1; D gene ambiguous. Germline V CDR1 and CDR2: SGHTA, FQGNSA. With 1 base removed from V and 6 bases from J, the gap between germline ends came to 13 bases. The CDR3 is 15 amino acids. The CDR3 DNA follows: TGTGCCAGCAGCTTAGGTCCCTCACCACCCAATGAGCAGTTCTTC. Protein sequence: CASSLGPSPPNEQFF.

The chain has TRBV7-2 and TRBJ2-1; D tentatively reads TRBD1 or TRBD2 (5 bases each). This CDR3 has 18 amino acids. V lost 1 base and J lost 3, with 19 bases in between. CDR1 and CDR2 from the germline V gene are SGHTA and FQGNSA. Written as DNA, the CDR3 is TGTGCCAGCAGCTTAGTTGGGGGTTTTCGGGGACGCTACAATGAGCAGTTCTTC. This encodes CASSLVGGFRGRYNEQFF.

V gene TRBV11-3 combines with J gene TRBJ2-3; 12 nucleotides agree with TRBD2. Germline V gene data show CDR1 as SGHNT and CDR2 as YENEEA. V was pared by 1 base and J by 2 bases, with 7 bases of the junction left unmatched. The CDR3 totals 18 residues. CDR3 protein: CASSLGLTSGGLTDTQYF. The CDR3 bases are TGTGCCAGCAGCTTAGGTTTGACTAGCGGGGGACTCACAGATACGCAGTATTTT.